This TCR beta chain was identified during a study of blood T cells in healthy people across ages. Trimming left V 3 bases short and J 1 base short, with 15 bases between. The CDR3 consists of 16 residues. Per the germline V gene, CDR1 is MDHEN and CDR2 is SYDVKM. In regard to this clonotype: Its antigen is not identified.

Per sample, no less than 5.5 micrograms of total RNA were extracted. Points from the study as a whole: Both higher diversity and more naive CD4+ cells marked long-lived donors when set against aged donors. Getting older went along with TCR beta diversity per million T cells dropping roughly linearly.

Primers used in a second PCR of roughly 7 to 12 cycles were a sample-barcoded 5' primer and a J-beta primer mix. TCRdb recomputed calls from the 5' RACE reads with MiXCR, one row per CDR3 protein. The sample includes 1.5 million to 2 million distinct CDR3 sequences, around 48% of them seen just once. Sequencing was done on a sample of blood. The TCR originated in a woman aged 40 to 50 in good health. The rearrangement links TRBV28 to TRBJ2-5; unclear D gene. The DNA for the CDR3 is TGTGCCAGCAGTTTCCCTACGAGGACGAGCCAAGAGACCCAGTACTTC. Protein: CASSFPTRTSQETQYF.